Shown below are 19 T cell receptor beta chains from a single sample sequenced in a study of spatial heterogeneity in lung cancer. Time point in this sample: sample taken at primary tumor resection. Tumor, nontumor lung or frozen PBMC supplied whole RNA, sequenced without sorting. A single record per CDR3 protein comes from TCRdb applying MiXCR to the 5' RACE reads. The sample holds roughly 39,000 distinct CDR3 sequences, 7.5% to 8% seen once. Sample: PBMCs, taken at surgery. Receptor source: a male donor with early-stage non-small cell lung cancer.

CDR3 protein: CASSPPTGGATEAFF. The CDR3 DNA is TGTGCCAGCTCACCTCCGACAGGGGGGGCTACTGAAGCTTTCTTT. The genes are TRBV18 and TRBJ1-1; 9 bases map to TRBD1. The J segment lost 5 bases and the V segment lost 3 bases, leaving 7 bases of the junction unmatched. Germline V lookup: CDR1 KGHSH, CDR2 LQKENI. CDR3 length: 15 residues.

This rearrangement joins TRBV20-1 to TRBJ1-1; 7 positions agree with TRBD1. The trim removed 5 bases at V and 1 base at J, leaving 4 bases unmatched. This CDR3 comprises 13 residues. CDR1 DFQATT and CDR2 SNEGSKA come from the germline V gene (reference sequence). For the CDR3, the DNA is TGCAGTGCTCGGAGGACAGGGAACACTGAAGCTTTCTTT. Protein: CSARRTGNTEAFF.

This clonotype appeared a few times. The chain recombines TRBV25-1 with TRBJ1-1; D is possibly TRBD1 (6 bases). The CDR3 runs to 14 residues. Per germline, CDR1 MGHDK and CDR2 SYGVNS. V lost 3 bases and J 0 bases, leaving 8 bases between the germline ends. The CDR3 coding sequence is TGTGCCAGCAGTGATGGACAGATGAACACTGAAGCTTTCTTT. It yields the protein CASSDGQMNTEAFF.

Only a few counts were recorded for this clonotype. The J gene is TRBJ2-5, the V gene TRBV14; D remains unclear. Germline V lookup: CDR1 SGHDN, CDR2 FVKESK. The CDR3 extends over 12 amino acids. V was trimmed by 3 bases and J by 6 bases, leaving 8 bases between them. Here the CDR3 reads CASSHGPKTQYF. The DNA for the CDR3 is TGTGCCAGCAGCCACGGTCCCAAGACCCAGTACTTC.

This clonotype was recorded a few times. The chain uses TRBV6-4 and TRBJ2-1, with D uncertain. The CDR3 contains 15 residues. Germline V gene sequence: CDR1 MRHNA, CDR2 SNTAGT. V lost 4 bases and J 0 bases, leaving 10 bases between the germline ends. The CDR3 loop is CASSAEPSSYNEQFF. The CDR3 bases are TGTGCCAGCAGTGCAGAACCGAGCTCCTACAATGAGCAGTTCTTC.

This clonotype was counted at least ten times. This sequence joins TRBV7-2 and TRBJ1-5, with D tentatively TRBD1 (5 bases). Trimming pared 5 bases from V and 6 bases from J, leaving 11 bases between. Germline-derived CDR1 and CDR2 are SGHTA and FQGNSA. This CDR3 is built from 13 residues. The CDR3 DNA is TGTGCCAGCAGCCCCCTCGGGGGTCAGCCCCAGCATTTT. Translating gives CASSPLGGQPQHF.

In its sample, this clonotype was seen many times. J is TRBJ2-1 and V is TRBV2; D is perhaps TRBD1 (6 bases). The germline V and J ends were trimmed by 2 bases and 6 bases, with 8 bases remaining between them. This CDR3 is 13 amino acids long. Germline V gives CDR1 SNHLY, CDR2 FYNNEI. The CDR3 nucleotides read TGTGCCAGCAGTGAACAGGGGTTCAATGAGCAGTTCTTC. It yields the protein CASSEQGFNEQFF.

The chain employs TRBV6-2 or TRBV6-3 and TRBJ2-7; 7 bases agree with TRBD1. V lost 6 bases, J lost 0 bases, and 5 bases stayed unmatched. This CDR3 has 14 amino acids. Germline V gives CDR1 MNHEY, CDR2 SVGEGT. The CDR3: CASRIQGYSYEQYF. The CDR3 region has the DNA TGTGCCAGCAGGATACAGGGGTACTCCTACGAGCAGTACTTC.

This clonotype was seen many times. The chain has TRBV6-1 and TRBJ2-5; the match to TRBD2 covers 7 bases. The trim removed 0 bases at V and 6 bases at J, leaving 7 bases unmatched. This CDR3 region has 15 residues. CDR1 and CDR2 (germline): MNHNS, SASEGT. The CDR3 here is CASSEAGGVSQTQYF. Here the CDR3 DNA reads TGTGCCAGCAGTGAAGCGGGGGGGGTTTCACAGACCCAGTACTTC.

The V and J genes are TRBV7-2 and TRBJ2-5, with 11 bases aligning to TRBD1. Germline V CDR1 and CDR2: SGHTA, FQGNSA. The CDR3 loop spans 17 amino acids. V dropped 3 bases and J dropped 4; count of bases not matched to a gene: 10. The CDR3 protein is CASSFHLGGTGGETQYF. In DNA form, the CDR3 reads TGTGCCAGCAGCTTCCATTTGGGTGGGACAGGGGGAGAGACCCAGTACTTC.

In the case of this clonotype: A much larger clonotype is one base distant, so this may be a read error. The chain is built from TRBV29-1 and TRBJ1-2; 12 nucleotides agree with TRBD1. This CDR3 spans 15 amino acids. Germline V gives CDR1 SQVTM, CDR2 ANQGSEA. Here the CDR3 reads CSVGTGGSANCGYTF. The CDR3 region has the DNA TGCAGCGTCGGGACAGGGGGCTCGGCTAACTGTGGCTACACCTTC.

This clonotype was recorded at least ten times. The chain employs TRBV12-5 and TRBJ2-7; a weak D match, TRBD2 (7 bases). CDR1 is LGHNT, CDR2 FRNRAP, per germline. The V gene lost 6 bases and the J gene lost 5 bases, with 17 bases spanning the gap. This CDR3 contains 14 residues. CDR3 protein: CASGPEGGRNEQYF. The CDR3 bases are TGTGCTAGTGGCCCGGAGGGGGGGCGGAACGAGCAGTACTTC.

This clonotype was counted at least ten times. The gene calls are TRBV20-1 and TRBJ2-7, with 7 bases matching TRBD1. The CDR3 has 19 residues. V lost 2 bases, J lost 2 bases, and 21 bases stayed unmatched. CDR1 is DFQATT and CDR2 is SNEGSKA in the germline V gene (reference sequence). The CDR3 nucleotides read TGCAGTGCTAGACCTCGCTATTCGGGGAAGAGGGGGCGTACCTACGAGCAGTACGTC. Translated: CSARPRYSGKRGRTYEQYV.

The CDR3 here is CATSDLRNNYGYTF. The CDR3 DNA sequence: TGTGCCACCAGTGATTTGAGGAATAACTATGGCTACACCTTC. This chain uses TRBV24-1 with TRBJ1-2; no reliable D call. This CDR3 comprises 14 residues. Germline V gives CDR1 KGHDR, CDR2 SFDVKD. The V and J ends lost 0 bases and 1 base respectively, with 5 bases between them.

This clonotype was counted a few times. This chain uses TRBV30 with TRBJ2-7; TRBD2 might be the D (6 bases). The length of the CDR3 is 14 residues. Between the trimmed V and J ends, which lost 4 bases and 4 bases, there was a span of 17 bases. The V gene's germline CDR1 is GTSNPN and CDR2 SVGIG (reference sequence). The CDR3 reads CAWKSGRGNYEQYF. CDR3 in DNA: TGTGCCTGGAAATCTGGGCGGGGAAATTACGAGCAGTACTTC.

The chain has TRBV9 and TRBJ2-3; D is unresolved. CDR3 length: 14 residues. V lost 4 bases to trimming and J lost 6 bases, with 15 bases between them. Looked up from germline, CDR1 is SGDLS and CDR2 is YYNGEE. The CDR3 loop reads CASSLTRNRDTQYF. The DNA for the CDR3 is TGTGCCAGCAGCCTTACAAGAAATCGGGATACGCAGTATTTT.

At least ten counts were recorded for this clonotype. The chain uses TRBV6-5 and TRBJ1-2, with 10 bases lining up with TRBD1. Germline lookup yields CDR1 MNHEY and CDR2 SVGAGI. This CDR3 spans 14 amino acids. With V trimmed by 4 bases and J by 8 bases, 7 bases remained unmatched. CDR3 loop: CASSFLGTGEGYTF. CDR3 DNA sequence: TGTGCCAGCAGTTTCCTCGGGACAGGGGAAGGCTACACCTTC.

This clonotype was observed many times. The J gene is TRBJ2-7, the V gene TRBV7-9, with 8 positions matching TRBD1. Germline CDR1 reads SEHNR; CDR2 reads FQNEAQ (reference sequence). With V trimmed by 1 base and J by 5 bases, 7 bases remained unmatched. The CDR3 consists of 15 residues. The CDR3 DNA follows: TGTGCCAGCAGCTTAGTCGGGACAGGTTTACACGAGCAGTACTTC. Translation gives CASSLVGTGLHEQYF.

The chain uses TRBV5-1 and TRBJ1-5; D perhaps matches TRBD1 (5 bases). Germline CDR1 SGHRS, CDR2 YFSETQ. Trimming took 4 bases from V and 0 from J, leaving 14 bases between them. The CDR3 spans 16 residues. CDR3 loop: CASSVTSGDSNQPQHF. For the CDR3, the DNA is TGCGCCAGCAGCGTAACTTCGGGGGATAGCAATCAGCCCCAGCATTTT.